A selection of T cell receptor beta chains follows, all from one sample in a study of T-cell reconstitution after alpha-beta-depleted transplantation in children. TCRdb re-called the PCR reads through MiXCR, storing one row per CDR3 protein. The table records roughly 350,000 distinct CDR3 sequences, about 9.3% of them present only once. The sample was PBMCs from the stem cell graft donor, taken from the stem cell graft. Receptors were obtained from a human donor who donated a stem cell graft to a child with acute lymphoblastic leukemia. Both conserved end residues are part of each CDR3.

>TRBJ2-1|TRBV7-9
CASSREGTLYNEQFF
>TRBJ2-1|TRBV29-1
CSVVPRNNEQFF
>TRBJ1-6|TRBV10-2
CASRTIGSNSPLHF
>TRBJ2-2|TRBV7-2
CASSLDPGFTGELFF
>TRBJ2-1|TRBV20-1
CSAREGREVFHNEQFF
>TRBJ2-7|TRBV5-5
CASSQVAYYEQYF
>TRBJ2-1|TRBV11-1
CASSLMGGNEQFF
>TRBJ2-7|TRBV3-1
CASSQPLGALGPYEQYF
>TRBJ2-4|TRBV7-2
CASSLAPWENEAKNIQYF
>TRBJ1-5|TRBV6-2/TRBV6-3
CASSYVEGYRQPQHF
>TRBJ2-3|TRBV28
CASRTGQHTDTQYF
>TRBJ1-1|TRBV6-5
CASSYGVGDTEAFF
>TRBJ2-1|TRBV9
CASSVEGGRAHEQFF
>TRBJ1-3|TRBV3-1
CASKPGSSGNTIYF
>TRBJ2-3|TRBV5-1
CASSQGTKIAKDTQYF
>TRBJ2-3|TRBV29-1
CSEPGAKSEFTDTQYF
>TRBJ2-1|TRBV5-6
CASSPVGVEDEQFF
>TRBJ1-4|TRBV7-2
CASSRTGLHEKLFF
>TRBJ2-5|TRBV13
CASSLNIDIQETQYF
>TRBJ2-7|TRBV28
CASSFIYEQYF
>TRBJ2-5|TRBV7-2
CASSRRGLAWGETQYF
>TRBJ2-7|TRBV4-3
CASSQDRLADYEQYF